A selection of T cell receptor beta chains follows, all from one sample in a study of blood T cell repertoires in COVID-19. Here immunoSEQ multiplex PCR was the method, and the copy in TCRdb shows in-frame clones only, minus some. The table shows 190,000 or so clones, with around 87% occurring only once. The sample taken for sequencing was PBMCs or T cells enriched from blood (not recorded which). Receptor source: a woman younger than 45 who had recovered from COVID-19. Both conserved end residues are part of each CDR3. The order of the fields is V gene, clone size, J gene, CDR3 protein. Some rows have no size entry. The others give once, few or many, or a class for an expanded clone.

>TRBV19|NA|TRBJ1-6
CASRVLDRGTYNSPLHF
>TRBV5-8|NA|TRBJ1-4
CASSSSGDTSTNEKLFF
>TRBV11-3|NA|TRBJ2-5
CASSPPGSGRETQYF
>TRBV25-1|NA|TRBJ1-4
CASGGERGNFNEKLFF
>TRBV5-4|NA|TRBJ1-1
CASSQGQENTEAFF
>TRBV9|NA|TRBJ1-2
CASSVGWQNYGYTF
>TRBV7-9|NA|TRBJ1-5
CATQGYSNQPQHF
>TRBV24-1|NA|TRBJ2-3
CATSDGTSGGITDTQYF
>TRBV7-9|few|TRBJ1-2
CASSSGQGNGYTF
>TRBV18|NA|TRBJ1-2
CASSPGGQLANYGYTF
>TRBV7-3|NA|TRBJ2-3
CASSFTGTSGTDTQYF
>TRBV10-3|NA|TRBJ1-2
CAMGDRARGYTF
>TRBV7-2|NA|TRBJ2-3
CASSSTGGSTDTQYF
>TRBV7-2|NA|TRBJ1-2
CASSPDWRRGYTF
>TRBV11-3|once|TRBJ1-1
CASSPSEGGTTEAFF
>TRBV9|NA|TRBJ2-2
CASSATSGANTGELFF
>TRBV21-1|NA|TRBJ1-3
CASSRDSRNTIYF
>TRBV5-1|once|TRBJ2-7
CASSFGRRDEQYF
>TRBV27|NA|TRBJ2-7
CASSSLGGTYEQYF
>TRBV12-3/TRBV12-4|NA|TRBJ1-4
CASSFSEKLFF
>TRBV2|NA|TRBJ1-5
CASTGQVNQPQHF
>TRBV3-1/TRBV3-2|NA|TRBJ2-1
CASSQGSSGGATYNEQFF
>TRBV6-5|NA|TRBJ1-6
CASDPRSSYNSPLHF
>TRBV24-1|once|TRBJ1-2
CATSQNRGGYTF
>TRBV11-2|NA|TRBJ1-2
CASSSDRRRGYTF
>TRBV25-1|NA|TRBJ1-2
CASSGMGAGANYGYTF
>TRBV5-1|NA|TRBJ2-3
CASSFRDRGATQYF
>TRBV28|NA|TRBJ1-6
CASSKAGEGGGSPLHF
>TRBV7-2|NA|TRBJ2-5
CASSLGGRDGETQYF
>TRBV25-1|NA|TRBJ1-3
CASSWHGGPSSGNTIYF
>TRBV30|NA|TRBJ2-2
CAWATGTTGELFF
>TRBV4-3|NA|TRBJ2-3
CASSQDVGGGRADTQYF
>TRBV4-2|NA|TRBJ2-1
CASSHRLGSSYNEQFF
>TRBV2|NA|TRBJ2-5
CASSEDRSQETQYF
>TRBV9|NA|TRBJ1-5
CASSVGTGNQPQHF
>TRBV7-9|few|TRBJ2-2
CASSLGGGVTGELFF
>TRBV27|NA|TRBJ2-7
CASSLMDSTSEQYF
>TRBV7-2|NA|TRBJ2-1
CASSMTSGSYNEQFF
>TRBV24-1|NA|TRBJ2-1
CATSDPGSGSRYEQFF
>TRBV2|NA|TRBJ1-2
CASRRVGDYGYTF
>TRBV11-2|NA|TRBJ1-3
CASSPQATGNTIYF
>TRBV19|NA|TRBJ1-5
CASSLRGPPQHF
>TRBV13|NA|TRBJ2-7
CASSTGLAENYEQYF
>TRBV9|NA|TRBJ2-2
CASSAGRRGQRTGELFF
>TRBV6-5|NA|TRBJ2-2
CASSYLRVGELFF
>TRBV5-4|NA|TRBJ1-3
CASSVTLQGTGNTIYF
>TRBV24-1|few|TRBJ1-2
CATRAAAAYGYTF
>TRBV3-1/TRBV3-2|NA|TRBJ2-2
CASSQGQGTGELFF
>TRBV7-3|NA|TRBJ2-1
CASRSGGAQEQFF
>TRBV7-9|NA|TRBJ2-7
CASSLDPSVAGGGGYEQYF
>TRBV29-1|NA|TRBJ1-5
CSVEIQGSNQPQHF
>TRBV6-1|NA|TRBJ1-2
CASSEYFGSEGYGYTF
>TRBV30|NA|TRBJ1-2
CAWSVLRQGNGYTF